The entry below gives a single T cell receptor beta chain sequence along with its context. Its antigen specificity is not known. A much larger clone sits a single nucleotide away, making a read error possible. Libraries of naive CD8 T cells were built from anywhere between about 19,000 and 1,100,000 sorted cells, with 10%, 30% or 50% of the purified RNA used. Naive CD8 T cells, defined as CD8+CD4-CCR7+CD45RA+, were FACS-sorted into RLT Plus buffer on a BD FACSAria II. To test detection sensitivity, Jurkat RNA equal to ten TCR copies was added to samples of roughly 17,000-1,100,000 naive CD8 T cells. Enrichment of CD8 T cells was done with RosetteSep CD8+ T Cell Enrichment Cocktail plus Ficoll-Paque, and ACK red cell lysis came afterward. Library generation was performed with PCR. This sample was sequenced with a NextSeq 500. Preparation of bulk TCR libraries followed a previously described approach, with the TCR primers listed in Table S5. Purification of total RNA was performed with the Qiagen AllPrep DNA/RNA kit. Reads from multiple sequencing runs of the same library were pooled before analysis. Processing in the source paper ran as follows. Reads were retained only if their TCR constant sequence matched exactly, and those retained reads were trimmed to 150 nt and grouped according to their 12-nt molecular barcodes. Reads inside each barcode group were sub-clustered using a 15% Levenshtein threshold, and a quality-weighted consensus sequence was constructed for each RNA molecule. Non-functional sequences were excluded, and lower-count sequences lying one edit away from another sequence were also excluded. Barcode sub-clusters with fewer than 20% of the maximum read count were removed, based on fitting two negative binomial distributions. The public reads were run again by TCRdb, first through fastp at Q25 and then through MiXCR, and only productive beta chains were kept. All rows with the same CDR3 protein become a single entry with the most common DNA and genes. In this record, the V and J calls reflect TCRdb's handling and not the investigators' own analysis. Present in this sample are under 350,000 distinct CDR3 sequences, roughly a quarter of which were seen just once. In total, the top ten clones hold about 0.74% of the sample.

V is cut by 1 base and J by 2 bases, and the space between the germline ends is 13 bases. The CDR3 sequence holds 16 residues, the cysteine and phenylalanine included. Only the CDR3 part of the read is kept: 48 bases, read in frame from the first base. Via the germline V gene (reference sequence), CDR1 is LNHNV and CDR2 YYDKDF. This sample stems from a study of molecular identifiers for immune sequencing clone quantification (dated by TCRdb to between 2017 and 2018). About the full investigation: For a replicate experiment, RNA from around 20,000 or 100,000 naive CD8 T cells was divided into five aliquots, and four of the five aliquots were sequenced. This methods study used CD8 T cells to benchmark TCR RNA copy counting and molecular-identifier clustering-based TCR repertoire sequencing (MIDCIRS). What the research found in general, with its limitations: When barcode sub-clustering was omitted, TCR diversity was inflated by chimeric consensus sequences, with chimeras reaching as high as 47%. Spiked-in Jurkat TCR RNA equal to a single cell's worth was reported to be detectable even within 1,100,000 naive CD8 T cells. Around 2.8 recovered TCR RNA copies per cell were obtained by modeling, versus roughly 9.7 by digital PCR, implying a capture efficiency of roughly 32%. Highly expanded clone sizes could be underestimated if identical TCR molecules share a barcode. Clones above 20 RNA copies held over 99% of molecules in CMV-specific effector cells but under 1% in naive cells. Spiked-in Jurkat TCR RNA (roughly 10 copies' worth), which is not part of the donor repertoire, was contained in the naive libraries.

The specimen was naive CD8+ T cells from blood, with Jurkat cell RNA spiked in. According to the study, the label for this sample's cell subset or site signals: FACS-sorted CD8+CD4-CCR7+CD45RA+ naive T cells. This chain is built from TRBV15 and TRBJ2-3; matching of 6 bases hints at TRBD2 as the D gene. This clonotype was obtained from a human donor in good health. Some libraries in this study had Jurkat cell RNA spiked in. Here is the DNA: TGTGCCACCAGCAGAGCGGCTGAGCGGGTCACAGATACGCAGTATTTT. This gives the protein CATSRAAERVTDTQYF.